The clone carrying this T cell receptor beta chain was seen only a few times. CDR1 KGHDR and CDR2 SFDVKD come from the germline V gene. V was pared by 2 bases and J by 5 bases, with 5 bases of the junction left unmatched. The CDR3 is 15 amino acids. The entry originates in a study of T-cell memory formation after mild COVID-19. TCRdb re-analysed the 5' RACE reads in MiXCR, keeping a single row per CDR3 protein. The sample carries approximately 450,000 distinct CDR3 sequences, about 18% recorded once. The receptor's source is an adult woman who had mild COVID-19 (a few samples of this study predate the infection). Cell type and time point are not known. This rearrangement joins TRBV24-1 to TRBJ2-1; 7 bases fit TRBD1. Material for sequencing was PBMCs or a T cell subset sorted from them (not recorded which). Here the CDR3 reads CATSDSGQNNNEQFF. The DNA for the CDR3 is TGTGCCACCAGTGATTCGGGACAGAATAACAATGAGCAGTTCTTC.